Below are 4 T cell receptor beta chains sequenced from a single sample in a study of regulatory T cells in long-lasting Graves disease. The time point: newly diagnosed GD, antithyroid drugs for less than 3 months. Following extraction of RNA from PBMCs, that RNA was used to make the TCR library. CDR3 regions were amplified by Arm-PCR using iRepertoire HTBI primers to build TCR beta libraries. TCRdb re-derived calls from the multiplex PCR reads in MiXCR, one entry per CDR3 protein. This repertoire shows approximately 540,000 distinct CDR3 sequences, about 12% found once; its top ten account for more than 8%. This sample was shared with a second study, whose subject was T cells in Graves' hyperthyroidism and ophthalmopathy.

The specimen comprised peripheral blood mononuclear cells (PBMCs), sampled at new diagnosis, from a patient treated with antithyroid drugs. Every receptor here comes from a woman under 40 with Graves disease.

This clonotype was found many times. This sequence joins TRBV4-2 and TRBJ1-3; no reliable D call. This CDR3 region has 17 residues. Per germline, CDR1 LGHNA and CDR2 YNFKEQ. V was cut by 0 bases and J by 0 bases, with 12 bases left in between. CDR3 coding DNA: TGTGCCAGCAGCCAAGATCTAACAGCATCCTCTGGAAACACCATATATTTT. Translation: CASSQDLTASSGNTIYF.

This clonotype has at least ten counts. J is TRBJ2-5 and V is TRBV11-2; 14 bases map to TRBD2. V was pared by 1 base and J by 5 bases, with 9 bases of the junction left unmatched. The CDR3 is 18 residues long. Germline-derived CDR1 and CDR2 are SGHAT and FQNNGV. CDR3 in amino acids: CASSLATGGTSGSETQYF. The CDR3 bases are TGTGCCAGCAGCTTAGCGACCGGGGGGACTAGCGGGAGTGAGACCCAGTACTTC. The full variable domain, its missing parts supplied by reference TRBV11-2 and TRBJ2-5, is EAGVAQSPRYKIIEKRQSVAFWCNPISGHATLYWYQQILGQGPKLLIQFQNNGVVDDSQLPKDRFSAERLKGVDSTLKIQPAKLEDSAVYLCASSLATGGTSGSETQYFGPGTRLLVL.

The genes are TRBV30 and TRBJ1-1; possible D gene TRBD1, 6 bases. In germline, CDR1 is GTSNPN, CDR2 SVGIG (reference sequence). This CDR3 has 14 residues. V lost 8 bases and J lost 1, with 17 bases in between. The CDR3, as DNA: TGTGCCGGGGCCCCTCGGGGGGCGAACACTGAAGCTTTCTTT. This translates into CAGAPRGANTEAFF. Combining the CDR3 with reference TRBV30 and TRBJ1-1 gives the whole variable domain SQTIHQWPATLVQPVGSPLSLECTVEGTSNPNLYWYRQAAGRGLQLLFYSVGIGQISSEVPQNLSASRPQDRQFILSSKKLLLSDSGFYLCAGAPRGANTEAFFGQGTRLTVV.

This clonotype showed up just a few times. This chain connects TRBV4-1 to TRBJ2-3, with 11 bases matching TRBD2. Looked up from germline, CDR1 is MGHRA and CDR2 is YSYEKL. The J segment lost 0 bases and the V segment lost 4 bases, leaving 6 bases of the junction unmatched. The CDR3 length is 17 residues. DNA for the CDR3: TGCGCCAGCAGCCTGCCGACTAGCGGGGCTAGCACAGATACGCAGTATTTT. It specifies CASSLPTSGASTDTQYF.